Here is one T cell receptor beta chain with its context. What it binds is unknown. The germline gives CDR1 MNHNS, CDR2 SASEGT. The length of the CDR3 is 14 residues. V lost 7 bases and J lost 8; bases outside the gene matches: 6. The sample originates from a study of cytomegalovirus exposure and HLA in healthy donors. General study findings and limits: A later analysis reportedly found fewer N-insertions in an Asian-associated ancestry cluster than the roughly 670-donor mean. In an earlier analysis, most TCR beta V segments were productive about 87% or about 30% of the time. CMV antigen specificity was confirmed in vitro for a few CMV-associated chains.

Primers included in the PCR were 60 Vbeta and 13 Jbeta primers. The repertoire was sequenced with immunoSEQ multiplex PCR; TCRdb's copy has only in-frame clones and lacks some. The repertoire has 140,000 to 150,000 clones, more than 7.5% of them found once; the top ten carry 1.8%. This receptor was taken from a man aged 50-59 years in good health and CMV-seronegative. The sequenced material came from PBMCs. The rearrangement joins TRBV6-1 to TRBJ2-1, with 12 bases identical to TRBD2. CDR3 sequence (DNA): TGTGCCAGCAACGGACTAGCGGGAATGCATGAGCAGTTCTTC. Protein sequence: CASNGLAGMHEQFF.